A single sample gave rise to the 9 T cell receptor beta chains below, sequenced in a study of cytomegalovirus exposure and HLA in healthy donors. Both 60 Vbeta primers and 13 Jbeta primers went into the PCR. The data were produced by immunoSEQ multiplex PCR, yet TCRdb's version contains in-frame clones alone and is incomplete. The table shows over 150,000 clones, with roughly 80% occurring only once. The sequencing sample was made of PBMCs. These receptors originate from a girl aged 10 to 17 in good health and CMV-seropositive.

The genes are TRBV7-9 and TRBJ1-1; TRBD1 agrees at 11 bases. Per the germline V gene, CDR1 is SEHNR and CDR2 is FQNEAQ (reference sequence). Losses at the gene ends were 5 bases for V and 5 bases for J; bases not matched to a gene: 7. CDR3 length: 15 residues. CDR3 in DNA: TGTGCCAGCAGCCCCCGGACAGGGGGCGAGACTGAAGCTTTCTTT. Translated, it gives CASSPRTGGETEAFF.

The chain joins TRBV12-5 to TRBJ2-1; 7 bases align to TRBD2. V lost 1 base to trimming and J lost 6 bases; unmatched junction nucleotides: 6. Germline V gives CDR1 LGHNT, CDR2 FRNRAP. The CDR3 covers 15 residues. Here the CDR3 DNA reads TGTGCTAGTGGTTTGGGGGTGACTAGCTCCAATGAGCAGTTCTTC. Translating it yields CASGLGVTSSNEQFF.

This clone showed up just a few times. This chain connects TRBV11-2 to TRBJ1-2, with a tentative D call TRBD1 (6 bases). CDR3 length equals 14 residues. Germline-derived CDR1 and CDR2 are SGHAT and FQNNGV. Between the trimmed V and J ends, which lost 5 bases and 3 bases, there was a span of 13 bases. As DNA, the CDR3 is TGTGCCAGCAGCGACACAGGGTCGTACTATGGCTACACCTTC. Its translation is CASSDTGSYYGYTF. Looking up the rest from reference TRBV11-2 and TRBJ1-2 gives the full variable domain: EAGVAQSPRYKIIEKRQSVAFWCNPISGHATLYWYQQILGQGPKLLIQFQNNGVVDDSQLPKDRFSAERLKGVDSTLKIQPAKLEDSAVYLCASSDTGSYYGYTFGSGTRLTVV.

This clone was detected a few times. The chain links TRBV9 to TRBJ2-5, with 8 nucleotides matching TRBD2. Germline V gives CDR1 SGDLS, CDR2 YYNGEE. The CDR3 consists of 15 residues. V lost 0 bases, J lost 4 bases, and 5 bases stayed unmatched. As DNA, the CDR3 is TGTGCCAGCAGCGTAGGGCGGGGGGCCGGAGAGACCCAGTACTTC. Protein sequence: CASSVGRGAGETQYF.

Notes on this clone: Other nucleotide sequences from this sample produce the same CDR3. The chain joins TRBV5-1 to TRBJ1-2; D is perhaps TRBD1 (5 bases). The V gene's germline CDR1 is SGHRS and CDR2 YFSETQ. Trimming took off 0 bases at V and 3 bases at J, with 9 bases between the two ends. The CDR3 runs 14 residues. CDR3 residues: CASSLVGGDYGYTF. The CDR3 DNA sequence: TGCGCCAGCAGCTTGGTGGGAGGGGACTATGGCTACACCTTC.

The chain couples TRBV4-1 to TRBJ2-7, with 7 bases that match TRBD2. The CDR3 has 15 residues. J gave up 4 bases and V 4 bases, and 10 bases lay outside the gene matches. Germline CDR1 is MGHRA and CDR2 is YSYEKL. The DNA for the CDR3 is TGCGCCAGCAGCCCTGGGGCTAGCGGCAATTACGAGCAGTACTTC. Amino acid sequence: CASSPGASGNYEQYF.

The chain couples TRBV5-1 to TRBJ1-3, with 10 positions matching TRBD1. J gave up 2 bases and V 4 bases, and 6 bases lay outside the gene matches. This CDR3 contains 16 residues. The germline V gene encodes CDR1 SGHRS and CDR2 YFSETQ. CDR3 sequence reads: CASSPKTGGTGNTIYF. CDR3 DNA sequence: TGCGCCAGCAGCCCCAAGACAGGGGGCACTGGAAACACCATATATTTT.

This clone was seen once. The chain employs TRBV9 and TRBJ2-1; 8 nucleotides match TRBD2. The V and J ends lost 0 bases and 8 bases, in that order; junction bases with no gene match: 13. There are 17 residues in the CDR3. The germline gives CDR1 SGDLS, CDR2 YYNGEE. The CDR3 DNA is TGTGCCAGCAGCGTAGATACTAGCGGATCCGGAATTTATGAGCAGTTCTTC. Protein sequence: CASSVDTSGSGIYEQFF.

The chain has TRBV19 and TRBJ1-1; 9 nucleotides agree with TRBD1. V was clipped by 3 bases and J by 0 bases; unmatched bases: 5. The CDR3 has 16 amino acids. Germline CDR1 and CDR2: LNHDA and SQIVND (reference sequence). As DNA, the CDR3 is TGTGCCAGTAGTATTATACGGGACAGGGTGAACACTGAAGCTTTCTTT. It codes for CASSIIRDRVNTEAFF.